This T cell receptor beta chain was recovered during a study of T cell responses to AZD1222 COVID-19 vaccine. Study-wide results and caveats: Baseline seropositivity characterized only six AZD1222 recipients. CD4 TCRs covered the whole spike, strongest at regions 160-218 and 743-854. The study found Spike-specific TCR breadth and depth rose after two AZD1222 doses.

Germline lookup yields CDR1 LGHNT and CDR2 FRNRAP. This CDR3 has 16 residues. Trimming pared 0 bases from V and 2 bases from J, leaving 14 bases between. This clone was recorded only once. Antigen: not known. Assay used: immunoSEQ multiplex PCR; TCRdb lists only in-frame clones, some missing. The repertoire has about 140,000 clones, about nine tenths of them found once; the top ten carry about 3.4%. This sequence originates from an adult in good health. This material consisted of peripheral blood, taken on day 0 of AZD1222 vaccination. This chain uses TRBV12-5 with TRBJ2-7; perhaps TRBD1 as D (5 bases). The CDR3 spells CASGLVTLKGTYEQYF. CDR3 in DNA: TGTGCTAGTGGTTTGGTCACACTCAAGGGGACCTACGAGCAGTACTTC.